Each of the 27 T cell receptor beta chains below was sequenced from the same sample in a study of blood T cell repertoires in COVID-19. Repertoires were generated with immunoSEQ multiplex PCR, while TCRdb's copy carries only in-frame clones and drops some. There are a few hundred thousand clones in the sample; approximately 88% occur only once, and 9% to 12% lies in the top ten. Sequences were obtained from PBMCs or T cells enriched from blood (not recorded which). The source of these receptors is a man between 18 and 29 years old with acute COVID-19.

The rearrangement links TRBV27 to TRBJ2-1; D possibly corresponds to TRBD1 (6 bases). CDR1 and CDR2 (germline): MNHEY, SMNVEV (reference sequence). This CDR3 contains 12 residues. V was trimmed by 2 bases and J by 9 bases, leaving 8 bases between them. The CDR3 DNA is TGTGCCAGCAGTTTACAAGGGGGTGAGCAGTTCTTC. Protein: CASSLQGGEQFF.

The chain recombines TRBV5-4 with TRBJ2-7; maybe TRBD1 (6 bases). The CDR3 is 17 amino acids. CDR1 and CDR2 from the germline V gene are SGHNT and YYREEE (reference sequence). V was pared by 1 base and J by 7 bases, with 24 bases between. The CDR3 DNA reads as TGTGCCAGCAGCTTGAGACAGGCCCGTTTCGGATCTAGGGAGCAGTACTTC. Protein: CASSLRQARFGSREQYF.

The V and J genes are TRBV19 and TRBJ2-2, with 8 bases that match TRBD1. CDR1 is LNHDA and CDR2 is SQIVND in the germline V gene (reference sequence). The CDR3 is made up of 15 amino acids. The CDR3 DNA sequence: TGTGCGGTGAAACCGACAGGGGTTAGGACCGGGGAGCTGTTTTTT. Its protein is CAVKPTGVRTGELFF. The variable domain in full, completed from reference TRBV19 and TRBJ2-2, reads DGGITQSPKYLFRKEGQNVTLSCEQNLNHDAMYWYRQDPGQGLRLIYYSQIVNDFQKGDIAEGYSVSREKKESFPLTVTSAQKNPTAFYLCAVKPTGVRTGELFFGEGSRLTVL.

This clone was found once. The chain combines TRBV7-9 with TRBJ1-2; no firm D call. The V end was cut by 4 bases, the J end by 3 bases, with 6 bases between. Germline lookup yields CDR1 SEHNR and CDR2 FQNEAQ (reference sequence). The CDR3 is made up of 12 amino acids. CDR3 sequence: CASSSTDYGYTF. The CDR3 coding sequence is TGTGCCAGCAGCTCCACAGACTATGGCTACACCTTC.

The chain combines TRBV7-2 with TRBJ2-7; a weak D match, TRBD1 (6 bases). Germline V gene lookup returns CDR1 SGHTA and CDR2 FQGNSA. The CDR3 spans 13 residues. Trimming removed 0 bases from V and 3 bases from J, with 6 bases in between. The chain's CDR3 is CASSLADSYEQYF. CDR3 sequence (DNA): TGTGCCAGCAGCTTAGCGGACAGCTACGAGCAGTACTTC.

The chain employs TRBV10-1 and TRBJ2-4; D is possibly TRBD1 (6 bases). V lost 4 bases to trimming and J lost 0 bases, with 13 bases between them. CDR1 is WNHNN and CDR2 is SYGVQD in the germline V gene (reference sequence). The CDR3 is 16 residues long. DNA of the CDR3: TGCGCCAGCAGTGCAGACAGGATCTTAGCCAAAAACATTCAGTACTTC. This gives the protein CASSADRILAKNIQYF.

The chain couples TRBV28 to TRBJ1-1, with D possibly matching TRBD1 (6 bases). The CDR3 is 13 residues long. The V gene lost 8 bases and the J gene lost 0 bases, with 10 bases spanning the gap. Germline CDR1 reads MDHEN; CDR2 reads SYDVKM. The CDR3 DNA reads TGTGCCAGCCGGGGGGGCCTGAACACTGAAGCTTTCTTT. It specifies CASRGGLNTEAFF.

CDR3 amino acids: CASSFFREGPMNTEAFF. In DNA, the CDR3 is TGTGCCAGCAGCTTTTTTAGGGAGGGGCCCATGAACACTGAAGCTTTCTTT. The chain links TRBV5-6 to TRBJ1-1, with TRBD1 as a possible D gene (5 bases). CDR3 length: 17 amino acids. CDR1 and CDR2 from the germline V gene are SGHDT and YYEEEE. V gave up 2 bases and J gave up 0 bases, with 17 bases separating them. Looking up the rest from reference TRBV5-6 and TRBJ1-1 gives the full variable domain: DAGVTQSPTHLIKTRGQQVTLRCSPKSGHDTVSWYQQALGQGPQFIFQYYEEEERQRGNFPDRFSGHQFPNYSSELNVNALLLGDSALYLCASSFFREGPMNTEAFFGQGTRLTVV.

CDR3 in DNA: TGTGCCAGCAGGCCCGGGGTGGCCTCCTACAATGAGCAGTTCTTC. Protein sequence: CASRPGVASYNEQFF. The chain combines TRBV28 with TRBJ2-1, with D perhaps matching TRBD2 (5 bases). Germline-derived CDR1 and CDR2 are MDHEN and SYDVKM. The CDR3 is 15 residues long. V dropped 6 bases and J dropped 0 bases, with 12 bases sitting between them.

V gene TRBV7-6 combines with J gene TRBJ1-1; unclear D gene. The CDR3 length is 12 residues. Germline lookup yields CDR1 SGHVS and CDR2 FNYEAQ. Trimming left V 5 bases short and J 7 bases short, with 11 bases between. This chain's CDR3 is CASSLPRGEAFF. The CDR3 nucleotides read TGTGCCAGCAGCCTACCCCGAGGTGAAGCTTTCTTT. The variable domain in full, with the rest retrieved from reference TRBV7-6 and TRBJ1-1, is GAGVSQSPRYKVTKRGQDVALRCDPISGHVSLYWYRQALGQGPEFLTYFNYEAQQDKSGLPNDRFSAERPEGSISTLTIQRTEQRDSAMYRCASSLPRGEAFFGQGTRLTVV.

V gene TRBV13 combines with J gene TRBJ1-6; 11 bases align to TRBD1. Unmatched junction bases numbered 10, after V lost 5 bases and J lost 7 bases. Per germline, CDR1 PRHDT and CDR2 FYEKMQ (reference sequence). The length of the CDR3 is 17 residues. CDR3 amino acids: CASSGDRGELYNSPLHF. In DNA form, the CDR3 reads TGTGCCAGCAGCGGGGACAGGGGGGAACTTTACAATTCACCCCTCCACTTT.

The rearrangement uses TRBV2 and TRBJ2-3; the match to TRBD2 covers 11 bases. V lost 0 bases and J lost 14; bases outside the gene matches: 10. The CDR3 sequence is 15 residues long. Germline loops: CDR1 SNHLY, CDR2 FYNNEI. This CDR3 reads CASSEASGLAAKSYF. Written as DNA, the CDR3 is TGTGCCAGCAGTGAAGCCTCGGGACTAGCGGCCAAGTCGTATTTT.

The chain joins TRBV29-1 to TRBJ2-3; 10 bases are a match to TRBD2. Germline CDR1 reads SQVTM; CDR2 reads ANQGSEA. The CDR3 loop spans 14 amino acids. Unmatched junction bases numbered 4, after V lost 3 bases and J lost 4 bases. The CDR3 here is CSVEKREGADTQYF. The CDR3 DNA reads TGCAGCGTTGAGAAGCGGGAGGGGGCAGATACGCAGTATTTT.

The V call is TRBV14, the J call TRBJ1-2; D perhaps matches TRBD1 (6 bases). Trimming shortened V by 3 bases and J by 8 bases, and 10 bases separated the two germline ends. The CDR3 length is 12 residues. Germline CDR1 reads SGHDN; CDR2 reads FVKESK. CDR3 sequence reads: CASSQWQGGYTF. The CDR3 bases are TGTGCCAGCAGCCAGTGGCAGGGGGGCTACACCTTC. Supplemented by reference TRBV14 and TRBJ1-2, the full variable domain reads EAGVTQFPSHSVIEKGQTVTLRCDPISGHDNLYWYRRVMGKEIKFLLHFVKESKQDESGMPNNRFLAERTGGTYSTLKVQPAELEDSGVYFCASSQWQGGYTFGSGTRLTVV.

V and J are TRBV30 and TRBJ2-2; D is perhaps TRBD1 (5 bases). Germline V gives CDR1 GTSNPN, CDR2 SVGIG (reference sequence). The CDR3 runs to 12 residues. V lost 5 bases and J 6 bases, leaving 10 bases between the germline ends. The CDR3 region is CAWGAPPGELFF. The CDR3 bases are TGTGCCTGGGGGGCCCCCCCCGGGGAGCTGTTTTTT.

V is TRBV6-2 or TRBV6-3 and J is TRBJ1-1; D uncertain. V was shortened by 4 bases and J by 1 base, with 10 bases between the two germline ends. Germline assignment: CDR1 MNHEY and CDR2 SVGEGT. This CDR3 has 14 amino acids. CDR3 protein: CASSSINRNTEAFF. The CDR3 bases are TGTGCCAGCAGTTCCATTAACAGGAACACTGAAGCTTTCTTT.

This chain connects TRBV27 to TRBJ2-2; D unresolved. The CDR3 is made up of 13 amino acids. From germline, CDR1 is MNHEY and CDR2 SMNVEV (reference sequence). V was clipped by 10 bases and J by 1 base, with 10 bases between them. CDR3 sequence: CAILDGNTGELFF. The CDR3 DNA reads TGTGCCATCCTAGACGGGAACACCGGGGAGCTGTTTTTT.

This chain joins TRBV2 and TRBJ2-7; D is uncertain. CDR1 and CDR2 from the germline V gene are SNHLY and FYNNEI. V lost 3 bases, J lost 3 bases, and 6 bases lay in between. The CDR3 covers 12 residues. CDR3 sequence: CASSEQNYEQYF. The CDR3 DNA reads TGTGCCAGCAGTGAGCAGAACTACGAGCAGTACTTC.

V usage is TRBV10-1 and J usage is TRBJ2-3; possibly TRBD2 for D (5 bases). The germline V gene encodes CDR1 WNHNN and CDR2 SYGVQD (reference sequence). Trimming cost V 0 bases and J 5 bases, with 12 bases left between them. The CDR3 has 15 residues. CDR3 nucleotide sequence: TGCGCCAGCAGTGAGTCCGGCCCCGGGGAAGATACGCAGTATTTT. Translating it yields CASSESGPGEDTQYF.

The chain joins TRBV6-1 to TRBJ1-3; the D gene is possibly TRBD1 (5 bases). The CDR3 contains 15 residues. Germline V gene sequence: CDR1 MNHNS, CDR2 SASEGT. V was shortened by 0 bases and J by 3 bases, with 9 bases between the two germline ends. The CDR3 is CASSEALTGGNTIYF. CDR3 DNA: TGTGCCAGCAGTGAAGCGCTTACAGGTGGAAACACCATATATTTT.

The chain recombines TRBV7-2 with TRBJ1-2; the D gene is possibly TRBD1 (5 bases). CDR1 SGHTA and CDR2 FQGNSA come from the germline V gene. V was cut by 5 bases and J by 7 bases, with 14 bases left in between. This CDR3 is built from 13 residues. CDR3 region: CASSAPSRAGYTF. The CDR3 bases are TGTGCCAGCAGCGCCCCCTCCAGGGCTGGCTACACCTTC.

The V gene is TRBV28, the J gene TRBJ2-1; a weak D match, TRBD1 (8 bases). CDR1 is MDHEN, CDR2 SYDVKM, per germline. With 3 bases removed from V and 0 bases from J, the gap between germline ends came to 12 bases. This CDR3 comprises 16 residues. The CDR3 DNA reads as TGTGCCAGCAGTTTTACAGGGGGGGGCTCCTACAATGAGCAGTTCTTC. Amino acids: CASSFTGGGSYNEQFF.

The gene calls are TRBV28 and TRBJ1-1; tentative D call: TRBD1 (6 bases). Germline V gene sequence: CDR1 MDHEN, CDR2 SYDVKM. This CDR3 has 17 amino acids. Trimming removed 2 bases at V and 3 bases at J, with 19 bases between. CDR3 bases: TGTGCCAGCAGTTTACCCATCTCAGGGGACGGGTACACTGAAGCTTTCTTT. Translation: CASSLPISGDGYTEAFF.

The chain links TRBV15 to TRBJ2-7, with D maybe TRBD1 (6 bases). The CDR3 extends over 14 amino acids. Germline CDR1 reads LNHNV; CDR2 reads YYDKDF (reference sequence). The ends were cut back, 3 bases at V and 10 bases at J, with 19 bases in the middle. The CDR3: CATSSPGTTTKQYF. In DNA, the CDR3 is TGTGCCACCAGCAGCCCCGGGACAACCACTAAACAGTACTTC.

This clone showed up just once. The rearrangement joins TRBV9 to TRBJ2-5, with TRBD2 as a possible D gene (6 bases). Germline assignment: CDR1 SGDLS and CDR2 YYNGEE. Between the trimmed V and J ends, which lost 0 bases and 5 bases, there was a span of 14 bases. The CDR3 spans 15 residues. The CDR3 loop is CASSVEGLVRETQYF. The CDR3, as DNA: TGTGCCAGCAGCGTAGAGGGACTTGTTCGGGAGACCCAGTACTTC.

J is TRBJ2-7 and V is TRBV4-1; D is uncertain. CDR1 is MGHRA and CDR2 is YSYEKL in the germline V gene. The CDR3 length is 15 residues. V was clipped by 0 bases and J by 5 bases, with 14 bases between them. The CDR3 sequence is CASSQDLASNDEQYF. CDR3 coding DNA: TGCGCCAGCAGCCAAGATCTGGCTAGTAACGACGAGCAGTACTTC.

The chain carries TRBV19 and TRBJ1-3; 8 nucleotides line up with TRBD1. Germline lookup yields CDR1 LNHDA and CDR2 SQIVND (reference sequence). With V trimmed by 5 bases and J by 4 bases, 7 bases remained unmatched. CDR3 length: 15 residues. CDR3 in amino acids: CASSRGTGGGNTIYF. In DNA, the CDR3 is TGTGCCAGTAGTCGCGGTACAGGGGGAGGAAACACCATATATTTT. Complete variable domain (other parts from reference TRBV19 and TRBJ1-3): DGGITQSPKYLFRKEGQNVTLSCEQNLNHDAMYWYRQDPGQGLRLIYYSQIVNDFQKGDIAEGYSVSREKKESFPLTVTSAQKNPTAFYLCASSRGTGGGNTIYFGEGSWLTVV.